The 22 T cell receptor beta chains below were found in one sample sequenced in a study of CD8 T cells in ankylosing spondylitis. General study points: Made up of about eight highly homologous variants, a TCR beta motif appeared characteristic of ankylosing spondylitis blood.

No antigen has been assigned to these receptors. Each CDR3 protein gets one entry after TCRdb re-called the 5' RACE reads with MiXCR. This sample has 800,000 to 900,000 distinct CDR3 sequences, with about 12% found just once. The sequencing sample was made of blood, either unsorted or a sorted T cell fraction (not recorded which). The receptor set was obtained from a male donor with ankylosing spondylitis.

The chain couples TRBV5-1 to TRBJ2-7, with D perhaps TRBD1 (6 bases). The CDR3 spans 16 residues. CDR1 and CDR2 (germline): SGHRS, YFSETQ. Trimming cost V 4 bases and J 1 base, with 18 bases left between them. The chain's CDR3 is CASSPGAAGVSYEQYF. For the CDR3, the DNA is TGCGCCAGCAGCCCTGGAGCGGCAGGGGTATCCTACGAGCAGTACTTC.

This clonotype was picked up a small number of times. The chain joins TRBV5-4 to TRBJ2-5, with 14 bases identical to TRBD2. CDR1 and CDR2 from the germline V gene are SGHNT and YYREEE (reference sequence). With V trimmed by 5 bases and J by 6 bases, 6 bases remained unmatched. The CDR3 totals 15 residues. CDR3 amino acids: CASRSTSGGEKTQYF. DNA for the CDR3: TGTGCCAGCAGGTCGACTAGCGGGGGGGAGAAGACCCAGTACTTC.

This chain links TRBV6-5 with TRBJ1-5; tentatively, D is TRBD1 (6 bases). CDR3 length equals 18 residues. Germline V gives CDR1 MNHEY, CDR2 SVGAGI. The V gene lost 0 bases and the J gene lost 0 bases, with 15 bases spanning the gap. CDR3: CASSYSWQGPISNQPQHF. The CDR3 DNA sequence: TGTGCCAGCAGTTACTCTTGGCAGGGGCCCATTAGCAATCAGCCCCAGCATTTT.

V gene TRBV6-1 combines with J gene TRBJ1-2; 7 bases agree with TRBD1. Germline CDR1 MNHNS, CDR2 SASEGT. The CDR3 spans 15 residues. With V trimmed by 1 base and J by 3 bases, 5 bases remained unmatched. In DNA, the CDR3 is TGTGCCAGCAGTGAAGGGCCAGGGACAGACTATGGCTACACCTTC. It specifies CASSEGPGTDYGYTF.

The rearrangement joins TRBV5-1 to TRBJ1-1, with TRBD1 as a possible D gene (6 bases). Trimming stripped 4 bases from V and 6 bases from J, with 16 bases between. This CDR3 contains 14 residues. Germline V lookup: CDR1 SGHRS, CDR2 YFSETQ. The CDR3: CASSRAPGQSEAFF. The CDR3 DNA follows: TGCGCCAGCAGCCGCGCCCCGGGACAATCTGAAGCTTTCTTT.

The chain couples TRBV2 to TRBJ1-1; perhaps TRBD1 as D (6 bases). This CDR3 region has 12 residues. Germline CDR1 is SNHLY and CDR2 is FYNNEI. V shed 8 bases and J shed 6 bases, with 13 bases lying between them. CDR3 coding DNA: TGTGCCAGCCGGGAACAGGGCCCTGAAGCTTTCTTT. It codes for CASREQGPEAFF.

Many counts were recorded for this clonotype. The CDR3 region has the DNA TGTGCCAGCAGAGGGAACAATGAGCAGTTCTTC. It yields the protein CASRGNNEQFF. This chain uses TRBV6-4 with TRBJ2-1; D is unresolved. CDR1 and CDR2 from the germline V gene are MRHNA and SNTAGT. The CDR3 is 11 amino acids. Trimming pared 6 bases from V and 5 bases from J, leaving 5 bases between.

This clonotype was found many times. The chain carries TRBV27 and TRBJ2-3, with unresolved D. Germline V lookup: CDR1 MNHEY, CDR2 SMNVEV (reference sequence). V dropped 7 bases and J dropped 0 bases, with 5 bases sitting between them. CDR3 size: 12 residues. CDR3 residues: CASTSSTDTQYF. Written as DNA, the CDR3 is TGTGCCAGCACCTCTAGCACAGATACGCAGTATTTT.

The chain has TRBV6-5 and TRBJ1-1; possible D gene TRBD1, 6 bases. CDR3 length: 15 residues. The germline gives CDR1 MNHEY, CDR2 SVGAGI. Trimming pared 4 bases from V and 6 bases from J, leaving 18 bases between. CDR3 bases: TGTGCCAGCAGTTCTCGGACAGCTAGCCTTGCTGAAGCTTTCTTT. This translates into CASSSRTASLAEAFF.

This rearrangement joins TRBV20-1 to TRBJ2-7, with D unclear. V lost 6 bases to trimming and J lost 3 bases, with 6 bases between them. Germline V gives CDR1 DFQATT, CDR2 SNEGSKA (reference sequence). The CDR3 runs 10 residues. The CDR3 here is CSAIDYEQYF. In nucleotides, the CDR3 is TGCAGTGCCATAGACTACGAGCAGTACTTC.

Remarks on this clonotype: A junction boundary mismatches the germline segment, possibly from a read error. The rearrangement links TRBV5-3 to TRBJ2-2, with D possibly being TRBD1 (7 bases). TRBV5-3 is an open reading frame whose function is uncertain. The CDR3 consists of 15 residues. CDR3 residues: CASSWGDRNTGELFF. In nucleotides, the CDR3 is TGTGCCAGCAGCTGGGGGGACAGGAACACCGGGGAGCTGTTTTTT.

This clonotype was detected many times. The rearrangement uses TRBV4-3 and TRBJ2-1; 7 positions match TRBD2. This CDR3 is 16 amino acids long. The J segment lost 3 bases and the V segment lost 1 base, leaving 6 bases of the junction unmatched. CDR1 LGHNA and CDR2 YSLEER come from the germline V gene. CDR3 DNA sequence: TGCGCCAGCAGCCAAGGCCATGGGACTAACTACAATGAGCAGTTCTTC. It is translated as CASSQGHGTNYNEQFF.

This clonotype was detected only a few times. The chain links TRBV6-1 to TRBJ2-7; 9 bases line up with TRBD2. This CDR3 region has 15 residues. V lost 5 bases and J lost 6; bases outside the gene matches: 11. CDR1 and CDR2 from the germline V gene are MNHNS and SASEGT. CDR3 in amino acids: CASSREVAGDREQYF. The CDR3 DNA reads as TGTGCCAGCAGTCGCGAGGTAGCGGGAGATCGCGAGCAGTACTTC.

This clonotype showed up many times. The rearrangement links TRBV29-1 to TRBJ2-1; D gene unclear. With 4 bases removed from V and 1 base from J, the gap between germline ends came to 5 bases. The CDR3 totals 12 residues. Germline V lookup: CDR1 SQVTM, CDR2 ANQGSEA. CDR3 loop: CSVAESYNEQFF. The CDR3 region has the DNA TGCAGCGTTGCTGAGTCCTACAATGAGCAGTTCTTC.

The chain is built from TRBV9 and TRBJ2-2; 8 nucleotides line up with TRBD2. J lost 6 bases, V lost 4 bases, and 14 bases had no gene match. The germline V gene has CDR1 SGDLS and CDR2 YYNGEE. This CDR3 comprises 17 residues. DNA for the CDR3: TGTGCCAGCAGCTCACGTCCCGGGGGGGCCCATGCCGGGGAGCTGTTTTTT. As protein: CASSSRPGGAHAGELFF. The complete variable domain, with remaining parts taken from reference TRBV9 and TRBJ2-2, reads DSGVTQTPKHLITATGQRVTLRCSPRSGDLSVYWYQQSLDQGLQFLIQYYNGEERAKGNILERFSAQQFPDLHSELNLSSLELGDSALYFCASSSRPGGAHAGELFFGEGSRLTVL.

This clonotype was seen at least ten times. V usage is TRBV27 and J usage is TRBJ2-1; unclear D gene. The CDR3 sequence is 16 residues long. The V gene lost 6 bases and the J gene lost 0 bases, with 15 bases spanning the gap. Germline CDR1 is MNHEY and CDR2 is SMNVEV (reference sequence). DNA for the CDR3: TGTGCCAGCAGCAAGCCGTCCTACAGCTCCTACAATGAGCAGTTCTTC. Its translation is CASSKPSYSSYNEQFF.

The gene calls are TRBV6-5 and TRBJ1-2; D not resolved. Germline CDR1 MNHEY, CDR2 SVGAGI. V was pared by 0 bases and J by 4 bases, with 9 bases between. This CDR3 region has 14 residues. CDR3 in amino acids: CASSYSGRLYGYTF. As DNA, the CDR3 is TGTGCCAGCAGTTACTCGGGCAGACTCTATGGCTACACCTTC.

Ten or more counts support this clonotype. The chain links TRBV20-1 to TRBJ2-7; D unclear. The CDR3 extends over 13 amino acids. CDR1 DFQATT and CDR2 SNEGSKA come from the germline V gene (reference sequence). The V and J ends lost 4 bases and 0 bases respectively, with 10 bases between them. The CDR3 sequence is CSAKGPSSYEQYF. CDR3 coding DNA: TGCAGTGCTAAGGGCCCTAGCTCCTACGAGCAGTACTTC.

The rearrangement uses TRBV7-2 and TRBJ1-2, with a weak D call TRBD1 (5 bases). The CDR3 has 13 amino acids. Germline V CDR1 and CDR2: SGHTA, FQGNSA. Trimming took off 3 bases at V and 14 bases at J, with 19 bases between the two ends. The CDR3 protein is CASSLTDTPLRTF. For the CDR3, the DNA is TGTGCCAGCAGCTTGACGGACACCCCACTGAGGACCTTC.

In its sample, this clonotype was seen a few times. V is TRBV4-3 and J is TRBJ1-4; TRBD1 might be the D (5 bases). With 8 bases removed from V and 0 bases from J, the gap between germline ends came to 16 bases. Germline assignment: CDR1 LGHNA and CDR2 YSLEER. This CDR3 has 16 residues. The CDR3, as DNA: TGCGCCAGCGGGGCCGGTCCCGTCGCAACTAATGAAAAACTGTTTTTT. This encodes CASGAGPVATNEKLFF.

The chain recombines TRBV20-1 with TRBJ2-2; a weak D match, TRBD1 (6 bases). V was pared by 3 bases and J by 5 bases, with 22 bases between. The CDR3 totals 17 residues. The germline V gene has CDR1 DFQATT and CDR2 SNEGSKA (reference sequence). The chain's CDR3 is CSASPLIAQRGTGELFF. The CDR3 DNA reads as TGCAGTGCTAGCCCCTTGATAGCCCAAAGGGGGACCGGGGAGCTGTTTTTT.

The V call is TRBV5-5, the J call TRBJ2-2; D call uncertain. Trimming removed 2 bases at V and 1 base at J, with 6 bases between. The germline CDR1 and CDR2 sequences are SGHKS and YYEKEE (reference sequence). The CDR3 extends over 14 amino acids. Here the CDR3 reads CASSFGENTGELFF. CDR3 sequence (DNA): TGTGCCAGCAGCTTTGGGGAGAACACCGGGGAGCTGTTTTTT.